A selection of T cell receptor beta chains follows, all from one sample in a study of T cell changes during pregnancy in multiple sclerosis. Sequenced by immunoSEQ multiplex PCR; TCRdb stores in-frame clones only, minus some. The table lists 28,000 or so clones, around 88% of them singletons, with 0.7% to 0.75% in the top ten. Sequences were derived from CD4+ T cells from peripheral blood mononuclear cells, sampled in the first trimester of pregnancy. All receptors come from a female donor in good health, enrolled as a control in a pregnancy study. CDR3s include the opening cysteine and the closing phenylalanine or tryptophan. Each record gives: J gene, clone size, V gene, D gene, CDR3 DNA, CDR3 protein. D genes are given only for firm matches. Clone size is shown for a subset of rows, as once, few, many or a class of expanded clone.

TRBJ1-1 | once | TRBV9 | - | TGTGCCAGTGGACAGCAGAACACTGAAGCTTTCTTT | CASGQQNTEAFF
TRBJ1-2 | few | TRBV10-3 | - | TGTGCCACCAAAAAGGGACAAAACTATGGCTACACCTTC | CATKKGQNYGYTF
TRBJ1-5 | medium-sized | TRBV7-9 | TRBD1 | TGTGCCAGCAGCCTAGGAGGGACAGACCTAAATCAGCCCCAGCATTTT | CASSLGGTDLNQPQHF
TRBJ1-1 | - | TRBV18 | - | TGTGCCAGCTCACCTAACGGGGGAAGGAACACTGAAGCTTTCTTT | CASSPNGGRNTEAFF
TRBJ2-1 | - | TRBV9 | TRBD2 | TGTGCCAGCAGCGTAGTTTCACGGGGGGGTTACAATGAGCAGTTCTTC | CASSVVSRGGYNEQFF
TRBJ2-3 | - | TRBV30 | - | TGTGCCTGGAGAGGTAACAGAGATACGCAGTATTTT | CAWRGNRDTQYF
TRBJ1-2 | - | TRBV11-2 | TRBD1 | TGTGCCAGCAGCTCGACAGGGGGCGGGGGCAACTATGGCTACACCTTC | CASSSTGGGGNYGYTF
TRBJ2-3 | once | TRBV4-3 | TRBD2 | TGCGCCAGCAGCCAAGGCCAATGGGGGGGAGATGCAGATACGCAGTATTTT | CASSQGQWGGDADTQYF
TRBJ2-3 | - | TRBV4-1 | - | TGCGCCAGCAGCCAACTAAGGGGTCGTGGGGTAGATACGCAGTATTTT | CASSQLRGRGVDTQYF
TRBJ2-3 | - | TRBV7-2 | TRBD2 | TGTGCCAGCAGCTTAGCGGTTAGCGGGGGTACGCAGTATTTT | CASSLAVSGGTQYF
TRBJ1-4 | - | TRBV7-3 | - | TGTGCCAGCAGCCCCGGCGGGGCAACTAATGAAAAACTGTTTTTT | CASSPGGATNEKLFF
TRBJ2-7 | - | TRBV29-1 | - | TGCAGCGTCCGATCGACAGGCGACTACGAGCAGTACTTC | CSVRSTGDYEQYF
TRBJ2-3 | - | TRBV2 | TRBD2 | TGTGCCAGCAGTGAAGCGCGACGGGGGGTCACAGATACGCAGTATTTT | CASSEARRGVTDTQYF